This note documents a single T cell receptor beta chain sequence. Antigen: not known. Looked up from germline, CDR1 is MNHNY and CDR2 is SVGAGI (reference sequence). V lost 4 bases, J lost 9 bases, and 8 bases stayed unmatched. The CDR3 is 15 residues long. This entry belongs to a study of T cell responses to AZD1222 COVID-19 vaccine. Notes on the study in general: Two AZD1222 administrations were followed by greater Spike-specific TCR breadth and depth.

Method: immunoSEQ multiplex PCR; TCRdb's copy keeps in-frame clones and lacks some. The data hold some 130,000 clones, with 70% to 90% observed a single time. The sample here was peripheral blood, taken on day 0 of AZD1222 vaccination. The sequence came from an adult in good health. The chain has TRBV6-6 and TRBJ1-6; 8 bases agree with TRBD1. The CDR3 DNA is TGTGCCAGCAGTTCCAAAGGACAGGGCAGTTCACCCCTCCACTTT. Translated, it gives CASSSKGQGSSPLHF.